These 8 T cell receptor beta chains were sequenced from one sample in a study of cytomegalovirus exposure and HLA in healthy donors. The PCR employed 60 Vbeta primers together with 13 Jbeta primers. The table came from immunoSEQ multiplex PCR; TCRdb's copy has only in-frame clones and leaves some out. The sample lists under 200,000 clones, 9.5% to 15% occurring once. The sample comprised PBMCs. The origin of the receptors is a man aged 50-60 years in good health and CMV-seropositive.

This clone was picked up a small number of times. The CDR3 nucleotides read TGTGCCAGTAGTATTGGGCCAGGGGGCAATCAGCCCCAGCATTTT. Protein product: CASSIGPGGNQPQHF. This chain connects TRBV19 to TRBJ1-5; tentative D call: TRBD1 (6 bases). Deletions cut 3 bases from V and 2 bases from J, with 11 bases between. This CDR3 contains 15 residues. Germline V lookup: CDR1 LNHDA, CDR2 SQIVND (reference sequence).

This clone was seen only a few times. The CDR3 nucleotides read TGTGCCAGCAGCCAGGGCCCTGAAGCTTTCTTT. It yields the protein CASSQGPEAFF. The rearrangement links TRBV7-9 to TRBJ1-1; D perhaps matches TRBD1 (5 bases). Trimming removed 5 bases at V and 6 bases at J, with 7 bases between. The CDR3 is 11 amino acids. In germline, CDR1 is SEHNR, CDR2 FQNEAQ (reference sequence). Filled out from reference TRBV7-9 and TRBJ1-1, the complete variable domain reads DTGVSQNPRHKITKRGQNVTFRCDPISEHNRLYWYRQTLGQGPEFLTYFQNEAQLEKSRLLSDRFSAERPKGSFSTLEIQRTEQGDSAMYLCASSQGPEAFFGQGTRLTVV.

This clone showed up just a few times. The V gene is TRBV28, the J gene TRBJ2-7; 12 bases map to TRBD1. Per germline, CDR1 MDHEN and CDR2 SYDVKM. V was pared by 5 bases and J by 4 bases, with 9 bases of the junction left unmatched. CDR3 length equals 16 residues. CDR3 DNA sequence: TGTGCCAGCAGTACCCCTTGGGACAGGGGGCCGTACGAGCAGTACTTC. Encoded protein: CASSTPWDRGPYEQYF.

In this sample, this clone turned up a few times. This rearrangement joins TRBV5-6 to TRBJ2-4, with D perhaps matching TRBD2 (6 bases). This CDR3 has 16 residues. Germline V gives CDR1 SGHDT, CDR2 YYEEEE. V lost 4 bases to trimming and J lost 0 bases, with 14 bases between them. CDR3 amino acids: CASSRTGDSAKNIQYF. The CDR3 region has the DNA TGTGCCAGCAGCAGGACGGGGGACTCAGCCAAAAACATTCAGTACTTC. The entire variable domain, with the rest obtained from reference TRBV5-6 and TRBJ2-4, is as follows: DAGVTQSPTHLIKTRGQQVTLRCSPKSGHDTVSWYQQALGQGPQFIFQYYEEEERQRGNFPDRFSGHQFPNYSSELNVNALLLGDSALYLCASSRTGDSAKNIQYFGAGTRLSVL.

The table lists this clone with a few counts. The chain recombines TRBV5-4 with TRBJ1-1; D is possibly TRBD1 (5 bases). The CDR3 covers 15 residues. Germline V gene sequence: CDR1 SGHNT, CDR2 YYREEE (reference sequence). V dropped 6 bases and J dropped 5 bases, with 20 bases sitting between them. The CDR3: CASTTARGERTEAFF. In DNA form, the CDR3 reads TGTGCCAGCACCACCGCACGGGGGGAAAGGACTGAAGCTTTCTTT.

The genes are TRBV14 and TRBJ1-6; D unclear. The CDR3 is 14 residues long. Germline V lookup: CDR1 SGHDN, CDR2 FVKESK. Trimming shortened V by 5 bases and J by 0 bases, and 5 bases separated the two germline ends. The chain's CDR3 is CASSLYSYNSPLHF. CDR3 DNA: TGTGCCAGCAGCTTATACTCCTATAATTCACCCCTCCACTTT.

This clone was recorded a few times. This chain links TRBV25-1 with TRBJ1-1, with 9 bases fitting TRBD1. The CDR3 totals 13 residues. The ends lost 7 bases at V and 6 bases at J; junction bases unmatched: 6. Per the germline V gene, CDR1 is MGHDK and CDR2 is SYGVNS. In DNA, the CDR3 is TGTGCCAGCATGGACAGGGGAATCGCTGAAGCTTTCTTT. Translated: CASMDRGIAEAFF.

This clone was detected only a few times. The rearrangement uses TRBV18 and TRBJ1-1; D is uncertain. V was clipped by 4 bases and J by 5 bases, with 8 bases between them. The CDR3 runs 12 residues. CDR1 is KGHSH and CDR2 is LQKENI in the germline V gene. This CDR3 reads CASSLARTEAFF. CDR3 DNA sequence: TGTGCCAGCTCACTAGCTCGGACTGAAGCTTTCTTT.